Presented here are 31 T cell receptor beta chains from one specimen sequenced in a study of vaccination and CD4 T cells after COVID-19 (dated by TCRdb to between 2021 and 2022). Antigens of these TCRs are unknown. The library was produced with PCR. The sequencing machine was an Illumina iSeq 100. DNA from cultured CD4+ T cells underwent TCR sequencing with the Oncomine TCR Beta short-read assay at the Johns Hopkins FTIC core. TCRdb took the public reads, trimmed them with fastp at Q25, ran MiXCR for clone calling and kept in-frame beta chains. Every distinct CDR3 protein forms one entry, paired with its most common genes and DNA. This sample holds about 14,000 distinct CDR3 sequences; roughly 59% were observed only once. Jointly, the top ten make up more than 10% of the sample. In the paper's terms, the treatment or condition label means: approximately 9-day PBMC culture with coronavirus spike peptide pools or control peptides (ViraFEST assay).

Sequencing was done on a sample of CD4+ T cells from blood, cultured in vitro. These receptors were obtained from a human donor who had recovered from COVID-19.

The V call is TRBV15, the J call TRBJ2-5, with TRBD1 matching over 7 bases. Germline CDR1 is LNHNV and CDR2 is YYDKDF (reference sequence). After removal of 2 bases from V and 1 base from J, the junction contained 4 bases not matched to a gene. This CDR3 contains 15 residues. CDR3 coding DNA: TGTGCCACCAGCAGAAAAACAGGGGCCCAAGAGACCCAGTACTTC. Its protein product is CATSRKTGAQETQYF.

There are a few counts of this clonotype. V is TRBV21-1 and J is TRBJ2-1; the table's D call, TRBD2, was not checked against the DNA. TRBV21-1 is deemed a pseudogene. The CDR3 length is 13 residues. In DNA form, the CDR3 reads TGTGCCAGCAGCACTAGCGGGAGCAATGAGCAGTTCTTC. Translating gives CASSTSGSNEQFF.

CDR3 nucleotide sequence: TGTGCCAGCAGCGTAACGAGTGGGAATTCACCCCTCCACTTT. This encodes CASSVTSGNSPLHF. The chain is built from TRBV3-1 and TRBJ1-6; D is uncertain. Germline CDR1 LGHDT, CDR2 YNNKEL (reference sequence). The CDR3 spans 14 residues. Trimming stripped 5 bases from V and 7 bases from J, with 12 bases between. Full variable domain (rest looked up from reference TRBV3-1 and TRBJ1-6): DTAVSQTPKYLVTQMGNDKSIKCEQNLGHDTMYWYKQDSKKFLKIMFSYNNKELIINETVPNRFSPKSPDKAHLNLHINSLELGDSAVYFCASSVTSGNSPLHFGNGTRLTVT.

The count of this clonotype is one. The chain has TRBV20-1 and TRBJ2-3; 7 bases fit TRBD2. The J segment lost 2 bases and the V segment lost 4 bases, leaving 9 bases of the junction unmatched. The CDR3 length is 15 residues. The germline CDR1 and CDR2 sequences are DFQATT and SNEGSKA (reference sequence). DNA for the CDR3: TGCAGTGCTACCGATCGGACTAGTTCCACAGATACGCAGTATTTT. This sequence encodes CSATDRTSSTDTQYF.

This clonotype was seen a few times. The chain carries TRBV5-1 and TRBJ1-4, with D uncertain. The CDR3 has 16 residues. Between the trimmed V and J ends, which lost 1 base and 4 bases, there was a span of 14 bases. The germline CDR1 and CDR2 sequences are SGHRS and YFSETQ. CDR3 in DNA: TGCGCCAGCAGCTTGCGGTCGACAACCGTTAATGAAAAACTGTTTTTT. Translating it yields CASSLRSTTVNEKLFF.

V is TRBV20-1 and J is TRBJ2-7; 11 nucleotides agree with TRBD1. V lost 2 bases to trimming and J lost 1 base; unmatched junction nucleotides: 4. The CDR3 sequence is 15 residues long. The germline gives CDR1 DFQATT, CDR2 SNEGSKA (reference sequence). The CDR3 here is CSARFGQGASYEQYF. Here the CDR3 DNA reads TGCAGTGCTAGATTTGGACAGGGGGCTTCCTACGAGCAGTACTTC.

The chain carries TRBV2 and TRBJ1-6, with D possibly being TRBD1 (5 bases). This CDR3 region has 15 residues. Germline CDR1 and CDR2: SNHLY and FYNNEI. V gave up 3 bases and J gave up 11 bases, with 17 bases separating them. In DNA, the CDR3 is TGTGCCAGCAGTGAGATCCAGGGAATCGATCCACCCCTCCACTTT. This codes for CASSEIQGIDPPLHF.

The V gene is TRBV6-1, the J gene TRBJ2-3, with TRBD1 identical over 7 bases. Germline V lookup: CDR1 MNHNS, CDR2 SASEGT. V gave up 8 bases and J gave up 2 bases; unmatched junction bases: 4. CDR3 length equals 13 residues. Written as DNA, the CDR3 is TGTGCCAGCGGGGGACAGAACACAGATACGCAGTATTTT. Amino acids: CASGGQNTDTQYF.

This clonotype was observed a few times. The chain recombines TRBV7-9 with TRBJ1-3; D call uncertain. CDR1 SEHNR and CDR2 FQNEAQ come from the germline V gene (reference sequence). The CDR3 runs to 17 residues. Between the trimmed V and J ends, which lost 5 bases and 0 bases, there was a span of 17 bases. The CDR3 sequence is CASSPGLSISSGNTIYF. Here the CDR3 DNA reads TGTGCCAGCAGCCCAGGACTGTCAATTAGCTCTGGAAACACCATATATTTT.

This clonotype turned up a few times. The chain couples TRBV19 to TRBJ1-2; a possible D gene is TRBD1 (5 bases). The germline CDR1 and CDR2 sequences are LNHDA and SQIVND (reference sequence). This CDR3 region has 14 residues. Trimming cost V 0 bases and J 8 bases, with 13 bases left between them. CDR3 sequence reads: CASSIDVGPYGYTF. In nucleotides, the CDR3 is TGTGCCAGTAGTATAGACGTGGGGCCTTACGGCTACACCTTC.

The chain carries TRBV6-4 and TRBJ1-2, with 9 bases that match TRBD1. J lost 3 bases, V lost 5 bases, and 10 bases had no gene match. The CDR3 loop spans 16 amino acids. In germline, CDR1 is MRHNA, CDR2 SNTAGT. The CDR3 here is CASSRGGQGSHYGYTF. CDR3 DNA: TGTGCCAGCAGTAGGGGCGGACAGGGGAGTCACTATGGCTACACCTTC.

This clonotype is labeled large. J is TRBJ1-1 and V is TRBV10-3, with D tentatively TRBD1 (5 bases). Trimming pared 4 bases from V and 14 bases from J, leaving 17 bases between. Germline values: CDR1 ENHRY, CDR2 SYGVKD. The CDR3 is made up of 12 amino acids. The CDR3 region is CAISGGLREIFF. The CDR3 nucleotides are TGTGCCATCAGTGGGGGACTGCGGGAGATCTTCTTT.

This clonotype was counted only a few times. The V call is TRBV6-1, the J call TRBJ2-2; the D is unclear. In germline, CDR1 is MNHNS, CDR2 SASEGT. The CDR3 loop spans 15 amino acids. Trimming pared 4 bases from V and 5 bases from J, leaving 14 bases between. For the CDR3, the DNA is TGTGCCAGCAGTGGCAACTCAGTTGGGACCGGGGAGCTGTTTTTT. Amino acid sequence: CASSGNSVGTGELFF.

This clonotype appeared a few times. The chain uses TRBV7-6 and TRBJ1-3; maybe TRBD1 (6 bases). Germline V gene data show CDR1 as SGHVS and CDR2 as FNYEAQ. The V end lost 0 bases, the J end lost 2 bases, and 14 bases lay between the germline ends. The CDR3 is 17 amino acids. CDR3 bases: TGTGCCAGCAGCTTAGCCCCGGGTGGGGGCACTGGAAACACCATATATTTT. This encodes CASSLAPGGGTGNTIYF.

The CDR3 DNA is TGTGCCAGCAGCCAAGATGACGGTTCGAACACCGGGGAGCTGTTTTTT. It translates to CASSQDDGSNTGELFF. The V call is TRBV4-2, the J call TRBJ2-2, with D unclear. Germline lookup yields CDR1 LGHNA and CDR2 YNFKEQ. Trimming took off 0 bases at V and 0 bases at J, with 8 bases between the two ends. This CDR3 spans 16 amino acids.

The chain combines TRBV20-1 with TRBJ2-7; no reliable D call. Germline CDR1 reads DFQATT; CDR2 reads SNEGSKA (reference sequence). Between the trimmed V and J ends, which lost 6 bases and 3 bases, there was a span of 12 bases. CDR3 length equals 12 residues. The CDR3 coding sequence is TGCAGTGCCAAGCCAGTTGACTACGAGCAGTACTTC. This codes for CSAKPVDYEQYF.

CDR3 coding DNA: TGCGCCAGCAGTCAAGACGGAGGTGGGGACCACTATGGCTACACCTTC. This sequence encodes CASSQDGGGDHYGYTF. The chain is built from TRBV23-1 and TRBJ1-2; possibly TRBD1 for D (5 bases). TRBV23-1 is an ORF; its function is uncertain. Deletions cut 2 bases from V and 3 bases from J, with 16 bases between. This CDR3 contains 16 residues.

This chain connects TRBV11-2 to TRBJ2-5; 13 bases are shared with TRBD2. After removal of 1 base from V and 5 bases from J, the junction contained 4 bases not matched to a gene. CDR3 size: 16 residues. Germline assignment: CDR1 SGHAT and CDR2 FQNNGV. CDR3 protein: CASSLGGLAGVETQYF. The CDR3 DNA is TGTGCCAGCAGCTTAGGTGGACTAGCGGGAGTGGAGACCCAGTACTTC. Together with reference TRBV11-2 and TRBJ2-5, the CDR3 gives the full variable domain: EAGVAQSPRYKIIEKRQSVAFWCNPISGHATLYWYQQILGQGPKLLIQFQNNGVVDDSQLPKDRFSAERLKGVDSTLKIQPAKLEDSAVYLCASSLGGLAGVETQYFGPGTRLLVL.

This clonotype was counted once. This chain uses TRBV20-1 with TRBJ1-6; a possible D gene is TRBD1 (6 bases). Trimming cost V 0 bases and J 3 bases, with 15 bases left between them. The CDR3 covers 17 residues. Germline V gene data show CDR1 as DFQATT and CDR2 as SNEGSKA (reference sequence). Here the CDR3 reads CSARDMNREDYNSPLHF. CDR3 DNA: TGCAGTGCTAGAGATATGAACAGGGAAGACTATAATTCACCCCTCCACTTT.

The rearrangement links TRBV28 to TRBJ2-1, with 8 bases fitting TRBD2. Germline V lookup: CDR1 MDHEN, CDR2 SYDVKM. The trim removed 1 base at V and 4 bases at J, leaving 15 bases unmatched. The CDR3 has 19 residues. CDR3 sequence: CASSLLVGTRRVRYNEQFF. CDR3 DNA: TGTGCCAGCAGTTTATTGGTCGGGACTAGAAGAGTGAGGTACAATGAGCAGTTCTTC.

V is TRBV20-1 and J is TRBJ2-7; 11 nucleotides agree with TRBD2. This CDR3 is 14 amino acids long. CDR1 is DFQATT and CDR2 is SNEGSKA in the germline V gene (reference sequence). V was clipped by 6 bases and J by 2 bases; unmatched bases: 6. The DNA for the CDR3 is TGCAGTGCGATGGATAGCGGGAGGGCCTACGAGCAGTACTTC. Translating gives CSAMDSGRAYEQYF.

The J gene is TRBJ1-2, the V gene TRBV15; the D gene is possibly TRBD1 (5 bases). CDR3 length: 14 amino acids. Per the germline V gene, CDR1 is LNHNV and CDR2 is YYDKDF (reference sequence). V shed 4 bases and J shed 8 bases, with 17 bases lying between them. The chain's CDR3 is CATSTFQGFDGYTF. The DNA for the CDR3 is TGTGCCACCAGCACCTTCCAGGGTTTTGACGGCTACACCTTC.

The V gene is TRBV2, the J gene TRBJ1-4; D unclear. This CDR3 is built from 16 residues. CDR1 is SNHLY and CDR2 is FYNNEI in the germline V gene. V lost 1 base and J lost 8, with 17 bases in between. The DNA for the CDR3 is TGTGCCAGCAGTGAAGAGGAGCCCAACCCTGGGGAAAAACTGTTTTTT. Translating gives CASSEEEPNPGEKLFF. The full variable domain, in which reference TRBV2 and TRBJ1-4 provide the parts outside the CDR3, is EPEVTQTPSHQVTQMGQEVILRCVPISNHLYFYWYRQILGQKVEFLVSFYNNEISEKSEIFDDQFSVERPDGSNFTLKIRSTKLEDSAMYFCASSEEEPNPGEKLFFGSGTQLSVL.

The J gene is TRBJ1-4, the V gene TRBV6-4; 7 bases fit TRBD1. Germline assignment: CDR1 MRHNA and CDR2 SNTAGT. The CDR3 covers 14 residues. Trimming removed 7 bases from V and 2 bases from J; junction bases left unmatched: 4. CDR3: CASTDRETNEKLFF. The CDR3 coding sequence is TGTGCCAGCACCGACAGGGAGACTAATGAAAAACTGTTTTTT.

The chain carries TRBV19 and TRBJ2-1, with TRBD2 matching over 10 bases. This CDR3 region has 14 residues. Germline lookup yields CDR1 LNHDA and CDR2 SQIVND (reference sequence). The V segment lost 6 bases and the J segment 6 bases; nucleotides outside the gene matches: 5. The CDR3 DNA is TGTGCCAGTAGGCTAGCGGGAGCGGGCAATGAGCAGTTCTTC. The encoded protein is CASRLAGAGNEQFF.

This clonotype was counted once. The chain's CDR3 is CSAPITEWGNEQYF. As DNA, the CDR3 is TGCAGTGCCCCGATAACAGAGTGGGGGAACGAGCAGTACTTC. This chain connects TRBV20-1 to TRBJ2-7; perhaps D is TRBD1 or TRBD2 (5 bases each). The germline V and J ends were trimmed by 6 bases and 5 bases, with 20 bases remaining between them. This CDR3 has 14 amino acids. The germline V gene encodes CDR1 DFQATT and CDR2 SNEGSKA (reference sequence).

This clonotype showed up just a few times. The chain joins TRBV28 to TRBJ1-2; 7 nucleotides match TRBD1. J gave up 5 bases and V 3 bases, and 15 bases lay outside the gene matches. The CDR3 loop spans 17 amino acids. Per the germline V gene, CDR1 is MDHEN and CDR2 is SYDVKM. Here the CDR3 DNA reads TGTGCCAGCAGTTTGAGGGGACAGTTAGGGAGTGGGTATGGCTACACCTTC. This gives the protein CASSLRGQLGSGYGYTF.

A few counts support this clonotype. The gene calls are TRBV20-1 and TRBJ2-6; D uncertain. This CDR3 is built from 15 residues. V was shortened by 6 bases and J by 0 bases, with 12 bases between the two germline ends. CDR1 is DFQATT, CDR2 SNEGSKA, per germline (reference sequence). The CDR3 DNA follows: TGCAGTGCCAACCGGCTAAACTCTGGGGCCAACGTCCTGACTTTC. Amino acid sequence: CSANRLNSGANVLTF.

This chain joins TRBV6-1 and TRBJ2-7; 9 nucleotides line up with TRBD2. J was trimmed by 9 bases and V by 6 bases; bases with no gene match: 9. This CDR3 has 13 residues. Germline lookup yields CDR1 MNHNS and CDR2 SASEGT. This chain's CDR3 is CASSLSGRSRQYF. CDR3 bases: TGTGCCAGCAGCCTGAGCGGGAGGAGTCGGCAGTACTTC.

The gene calls are TRBV7-2 and TRBJ2-7, with D perhaps TRBD1 (5 bases). Between the trimmed V and J ends, which lost 2 bases and 3 bases, there was a span of 17 bases. This CDR3 is built from 16 residues. Germline loops: CDR1 SGHTA, CDR2 FQGNSA. This chain's CDR3 is CASSLQGGPTGYEQYF. The CDR3 DNA reads as TGTGCCAGCAGCTTACAGGGCGGTCCCACGGGCTACGAGCAGTACTTC.

This sequence joins TRBV6-4 and TRBJ2-2; 10 nucleotides line up with TRBD2. CDR1 and CDR2 (germline): MRHNA, SNTAGT. The V and J ends lost 5 bases and 1 base, in that order; junction bases with no gene match: 4. This CDR3 spans 16 amino acids. CDR3 bases: TGTGCCAGCAGTCCTAGGACTAGCGGGAACACCGGGGAGCTGTTTTTT. This sequence encodes CASSPRTSGNTGELFF.